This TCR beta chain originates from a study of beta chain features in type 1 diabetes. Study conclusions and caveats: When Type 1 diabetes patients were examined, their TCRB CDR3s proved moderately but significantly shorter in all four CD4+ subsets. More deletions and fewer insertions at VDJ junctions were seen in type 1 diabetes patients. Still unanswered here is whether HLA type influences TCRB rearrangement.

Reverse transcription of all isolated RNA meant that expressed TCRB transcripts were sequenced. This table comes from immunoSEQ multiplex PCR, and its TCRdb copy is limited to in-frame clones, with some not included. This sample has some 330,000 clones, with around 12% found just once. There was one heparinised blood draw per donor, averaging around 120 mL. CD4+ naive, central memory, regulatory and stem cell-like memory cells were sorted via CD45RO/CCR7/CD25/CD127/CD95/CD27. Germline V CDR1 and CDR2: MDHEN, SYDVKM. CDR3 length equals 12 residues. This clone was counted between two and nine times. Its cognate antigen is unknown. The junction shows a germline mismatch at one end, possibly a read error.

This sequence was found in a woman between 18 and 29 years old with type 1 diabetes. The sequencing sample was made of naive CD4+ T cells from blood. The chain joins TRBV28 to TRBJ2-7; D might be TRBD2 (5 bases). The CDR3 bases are TGTGCCAGCAGTTCGGGAAGTCGGGGTCTGGACTTC. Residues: CASSSGSRGLDF.